One and the same sample provided the 21 T cell receptor beta chains below, sequenced in a study of T cell responses to AZD1222 COVID-19 vaccine. Using immunoSEQ multiplex PCR, the repertoire was profiled, and TCRdb retains in-frame clones only, with some absent. The sample includes approximately 210,000 clones, roughly 94% of them seen just once. The input for sequencing was peripheral blood, taken 28 days after the second dose of the MenACWY control vaccine. These receptors all come from an adult who received the MenACWY meningococcal vaccine as a control.

The chain couples TRBV2 to TRBJ2-1; 10 nucleotides agree with TRBD1. The CDR3 runs 17 residues. The germline gives CDR1 SNHLY, CDR2 FYNNEI. The J segment lost 7 bases and the V segment lost 3 bases, leaving 12 bases of the junction unmatched. This CDR3 is CASSDTAEGTGVNEQFF. CDR3 bases: TGTGCCAGCAGTGATACGGCTGAGGGGACAGGGGTAAATGAGCAGTTCTTC.

The chain links TRBV2 to TRBJ1-6; 7 positions match TRBD1. J gave up 10 bases and V 5 bases, and 8 bases lay outside the gene matches. The length of the CDR3 is 14 residues. CDR1 and CDR2 from the germline V gene are SNHLY and FYNNEI. This CDR3 reads CASSNRGGSSPLHF. CDR3 in DNA: TGTGCCAGCAGTAACAGGGGTGGAAGCTCACCCCTCCACTTT. Complete variable domain (other parts from reference TRBV2 and TRBJ1-6): EPEVTQTPSHQVTQMGQEVILRCVPISNHLYFYWYRQILGQKVEFLVSFYNNEISEKSEIFDDQFSVERPDGSNFTLKIRSTKLEDSAMYFCASSNRGGSSPLHFGNGTRLTVT.

V usage is TRBV5-1 and J usage is TRBJ2-5; the match to TRBD2 covers 10 bases. Germline values: CDR1 SGHRS, CDR2 YFSETQ. Trimming at V came to 1 base and at J to 4 bases, leaving 4 bases not matched to a gene. The CDR3 is 15 residues long. The CDR3 here is CASSLSSGRGETQYF. CDR3 sequence (DNA): TGCGCCAGCAGCTTGTCGAGCGGGAGGGGAGAGACCCAGTACTTC.

The rearrangement uses TRBV15 and TRBJ2-3, with 10 positions matching TRBD1. Unmatched junction bases numbered 2, after V lost 1 base and J lost 4 bases. The CDR3 contains 15 residues. CDR1 is LNHNV, CDR2 YYDKDF, per germline (reference sequence). Written as DNA, the CDR3 is TGTGCCACCAGCAGAGGGGACAGGGGTGCAGATACGCAGTATTTT. Translation gives CATSRGDRGADTQYF.

The rearrangement links TRBV11-2 to TRBJ1-3, with D hard to call. The germline V and J ends were trimmed by 0 bases and 9 bases, with 15 bases remaining between them. The CDR3 consists of 15 residues. Germline V gene sequence: CDR1 SGHAT, CDR2 FQNNGV. In nucleotides, the CDR3 is TGTGCCAGCAGCTTAGAAAGGACGGTGTCCGGCACCATATATTTT. It specifies CASSLERTVSGTIYF. Looking up the rest from reference TRBV11-2 and TRBJ1-3 gives the full variable domain: EAGVAQSPRYKIIEKRQSVAFWCNPISGHATLYWYQQILGQGPKLLIQFQNNGVVDDSQLPKDRFSAERLKGVDSTLKIQPAKLEDSAVYLCASSLERTVSGTIYFGEGSWLTVV.

The chain links TRBV6-5 to TRBJ1-3; D ambiguous. Germline CDR1 MNHEY, CDR2 SVGAGI. The CDR3 is 14 residues long. The V end lost 2 bases, the J end lost 3 bases, and 8 bases lay between the germline ends. CDR3 amino acids: CASSYPERGNTIYF. CDR3 bases: TGTGCCAGCAGTTACCCGGAGCGTGGAAACACCATATATTTT.

The chain's CDR3 is CASSEASGNNEQFF. CDR3 nucleotides: TGTGCCAGCAGTGAAGCTAGCGGGAACAATGAGCAGTTCTTC. This chain uses TRBV2 with TRBJ2-1; 8 nucleotides agree with TRBD2. The CDR3 totals 14 residues. V lost 0 bases to trimming and J lost 5 bases; unmatched junction nucleotides: 0. Looked up from germline, CDR1 is SNHLY and CDR2 is FYNNEI. Variable domain in full (rest from reference TRBV2 and TRBJ2-1): EPEVTQTPSHQVTQMGQEVILRCVPISNHLYFYWYRQILGQKVEFLVSFYNNEISEKSEIFDDQFSVERPDGSNFTLKIRSTKLEDSAMYFCASSEASGNNEQFFGPGTRLTVL.

The chain combines TRBV30 with TRBJ2-3, with D unresolved. The CDR3 is made up of 13 amino acids. The germline V gene has CDR1 GTSNPN and CDR2 SVGIG (reference sequence). With 0 bases removed from V and 8 bases from J, the gap between germline ends came to 12 bases. The chain's CDR3 is CAWSVDPLGTQYF. As DNA, the CDR3 is TGTGCCTGGAGTGTAGACCCGCTGGGTACGCAGTATTTT.

The chain uses TRBV19 and TRBJ2-1, with 13 bases lining up with TRBD2. This CDR3 comprises 19 residues. Trimming removed 4 bases from V and 0 bases from J; junction bases left unmatched: 9. Germline V gene data show CDR1 as LNHDA and CDR2 as SQIVND (reference sequence). The CDR3 loop is CASSTEGLAGLGSYNEQFF. For the CDR3, the DNA is TGTGCCAGTAGTACCGAGGGACTAGCGGGATTAGGCTCCTACAATGAGCAGTTCTTC.

V is TRBV30 and J is TRBJ2-7; 13 nucleotides match TRBD2. The CDR3 runs 16 residues. Trimming took 3 bases from V and 6 from J; bases not matched to a gene: 11. Looked up from germline, CDR1 is GTSNPN and CDR2 is SVGIG (reference sequence). The CDR3 nucleotides read TGTGCCTGGAGACCCGGGACTAGCGGGGACCGGGGCGAGCAGTACTTC. Translating it yields CAWRPGTSGDRGEQYF.

The chain has TRBV4-1 and TRBJ2-1; D gene ambiguous. Germline V gene sequence: CDR1 MGHRA, CDR2 YSYEKL. Deletions cut 3 bases from V and 8 bases from J, with 11 bases between. The CDR3 sequence is 13 residues long. The CDR3: CASSQVTLDEQFF. CDR3 in DNA: TGCGCCAGCAGCCAGGTTACTCTCGATGAGCAGTTCTTC.

The chain links TRBV12-3 or TRBV12-4 to TRBJ2-7; 11 bases align to TRBD2. This CDR3 spans 13 amino acids. Trimming removed 2 bases from V and 7 bases from J; junction bases left unmatched: 1. In nucleotides, the CDR3 is TGTGCCAGCAGTTTAACTAGCGGGAGTGAGCAGTACTTC. Translating gives CASSLTSGSEQYF.

The chain links TRBV10-3 to TRBJ1-1; 7 positions match TRBD1. The V and J ends lost 4 bases and 5 bases, in that order; junction bases with no gene match: 7. This CDR3 spans 14 amino acids. Germline values: CDR1 ENHRY, CDR2 SYGVKD. The CDR3, as DNA: TGTGCCATCAGTGCCGACAGGGCGGGAACTGAAGCTTTCTTT. Amino acid sequence: CAISADRAGTEAFF.

This chain links TRBV21-1 with TRBJ2-1; the tabulated D call, TRBD2, remains unverified against the DNA. TRBV21-1 is described as a pseudogene. The CDR3 loop spans 16 amino acids. CDR3 DNA sequence: TGTGCCAGCAGCCTGCGAGCGGATAGCTCCTACAATGAGCAGTTCTTC. Its protein is CASSLRADSSYNEQFF.

The genes are TRBV5-8 and TRBJ2-2, with TRBD2 identical over 12 bases. Trimming removed 3 bases from V and 3 bases from J; junction bases left unmatched: 0. The CDR3 contains 15 residues. The germline V gene encodes CDR1 SGHTS and CDR2 YDEGEE. CDR3 amino acids: CASSSSGRDTGELFF. In DNA, the CDR3 is TGTGCCAGCAGCTCTAGCGGGAGGGACACCGGGGAGCTGTTTTTT.

The genes are TRBV28 and TRBJ2-7, with unresolved D. The germline V gene encodes CDR1 MDHEN and CDR2 SYDVKM. V gave up 3 bases and J gave up 0 bases, with 3 bases separating them. The CDR3 totals 12 residues. The CDR3 bases are TGTGCCAGCAGTTTGCCCTCCTACGAGCAGTACTTC. Translation: CASSLPSYEQYF.

The V gene is TRBV15, the J gene TRBJ1-5, with 8 bases that match TRBD1. The CDR3 consists of 18 residues. Trimming took 0 bases from V and 0 from J; bases not matched to a gene: 7. Germline V gives CDR1 LNHNV, CDR2 YYDKDF (reference sequence). The CDR3 region is CATSRDRSTGDSNQPQHF. CDR3 sequence (DNA): TGTGCCACCAGCAGAGATAGGTCGACAGGGGATAGCAATCAGCCCCAGCATTTT.

The chain combines TRBV28 with TRBJ1-5; the D is unclear. The V gene lost 5 bases and the J gene lost 6 bases, with 8 bases spanning the gap. The CDR3 consists of 12 residues. Germline V lookup: CDR1 MDHEN, CDR2 SYDVKM. As DNA, the CDR3 is TGTGCCAGCAGTCTCCACCCTCAGCCCCAGCATTTT. This gives the protein CASSLHPQPQHF.

The rearrangement links TRBV28 to TRBJ1-1; D is uncertain. The CDR3 is 12 residues long. The germline V and J ends were trimmed by 3 bases and 6 bases, with 8 bases remaining between them. CDR1 is MDHEN and CDR2 is SYDVKM in the germline V gene. This CDR3 is CASSFLGAEAFF. The CDR3 DNA sequence: TGTGCCAGCAGTTTCCTCGGGGCTGAAGCTTTCTTT.

This chain uses TRBV18 with TRBJ2-2; D not certain. The CDR3 loop spans 17 amino acids. Trimming took 2 bases from V and 1 from J, leaving 14 bases between them. Per the germline V gene, CDR1 is KGHSH and CDR2 is LQKENI. CDR3 protein: CASSPVTVSLNTGELFF. CDR3 nucleotides: TGTGCCAGCTCACCAGTGACGGTCAGCCTGAACACCGGGGAGCTGTTTTTT.

The chain recombines TRBV29-1 with TRBJ1-2; a weak D match, TRBD1 (5 bases). Germline V gene sequence: CDR1 SQVTM, CDR2 ANQGSEA. Trimming pared 3 bases from V and 3 bases from J, leaving 20 bases between. This CDR3 has 16 amino acids. As DNA, the CDR3 is TGCAGCGTTGATTTCGCAGGGCCCTCGGGTGACTATGGCTACACCTTC. This gives the protein CSVDFAGPSGDYGYTF.